The rows below give T cell receptor beta chains drawn from one sample of a study of OX40 agonist ivuxolimab in advanced cancers. This table comes from immunoSEQ multiplex PCR, and its TCRdb copy is limited to in-frame clones, with some not included. The sample shows more than 65,000 clones, 84% of them seen only once. The sample consisted of CD4+ or CD8+ T cells sorted from blood, taken in a trial of the OX40 agonist ivuxolimab. These receptors were taken from an adult with an advanced solid tumor such as melanoma, head and neck, liver or kidney cancer. The CDR3 runs from the conserved cysteine through the conserved F or W. A D gene is named only where the DNA matches it firmly. The size field is filled for only some rows; it gives once, few, many or a size class.

d_gene: TRBD1
j_gene: TRBJ1-5
v_gene: TRBV7-2
len: 15
abundance: -
CDR3nt: TGTGCCAGCAGCTTCAGGGGGGGCCTCAATCAGCCCCAGCATTTT
CDR3aa: CASSFRGGLNQPQHF

d_gene: TRBD1
j_gene: TRBJ2-7
v_gene: TRBV30
len: 14
abundance: -
CDR3nt: TGTGCCTGGAATTCCGGGACAGGGATAAACGAGCAGTACTTC
CDR3aa: CAWNSGTGINEQYF

d_gene: -
j_gene: TRBJ2-1
v_gene: TRBV28
len: 15
abundance: -
CDR3nt: TGTGCCAGCAGTGCCCCCGGACTAACTTACAATGAGCAGTTCTTC
CDR3aa: CASSAPGLTYNEQFF

d_gene: TRBD1
j_gene: TRBJ2-5
v_gene: TRBV10-1
len: 16
abundance: few
CDR3nt: TGCGCCAGCAGTGACGGACAGGGCTCCGGCGAAGAGACCCAGTACTTC
CDR3aa: CASSDGQGSGEETQYF

d_gene: -
j_gene: TRBJ1-5
v_gene: TRBV23-1
len: 16
abundance: -
CDR3nt: TGCGCCAGCAGTCGGACTGTAAAAATGAGCAATCAGCCCCAGCATTTT
CDR3aa: CASSRTVKMSNQPQHF

d_gene: -
j_gene: TRBJ1-5
v_gene: TRBV5-6
len: 16
abundance: -
CDR3nt: TGTGCCAGCAGCCGGCTTGGGTCCGAAAGCAATCAGCCCCAGCATTTT
CDR3aa: CASSRLGSESNQPQHF

d_gene: -
j_gene: TRBJ1-6
v_gene: TRBV4-1
len: 16
abundance: -
CDR3nt: TGCGCCAGCAGCCAAGGGGGCAGGCTACCTAATTCACCCCTCCACTTT
CDR3aa: CASSQGGRLPNSPLHF

d_gene: -
j_gene: TRBJ1-2
v_gene: TRBV4-3
len: 16
abundance: -
CDR3nt: TGCGCCAGCAGCCAAGATCAGACAGCGTCTAACTATGGCTACACCTTC
CDR3aa: CASSQDQTASNYGYTF

d_gene: TRBD1
j_gene: TRBJ1-5
v_gene: TRBV7-2
len: 14
abundance: -
CDR3nt: TGTGCCAGCAGCCCACAGGGGTTGGGGCAGCCCCAGCATTTT
CDR3aa: CASSPQGLGQPQHF

d_gene: -
j_gene: TRBJ2-1
v_gene: TRBV2
len: 12
abundance: -
CDR3nt: TGTGCCAGCAGCCCGACTAGTTATGAGCAGTTCTTC
CDR3aa: CASSPTSYEQFF

d_gene: -
j_gene: TRBJ1-2
v_gene: TRBV14
len: 13
abundance: -
CDR3nt: TGTGCCAGCAGCCAAGGCGGCAGATTAGGCTACACCTTC
CDR3aa: CASSQGGRLGYTF

d_gene: -
j_gene: TRBJ2-7
v_gene: TRBV30
len: 13
abundance: -
CDR3nt: TGTGCCTGGAGCCCAGGGACCCACGGAGAGCAGTACTTC
CDR3aa: CAWSPGTHGEQYF

d_gene: -
j_gene: TRBJ1-5
v_gene: TRBV5-5
len: 19
abundance: -
CDR3nt: TGTGCCAGCAGCTTGTATCAATCGGCGGGAGAGGGTAGCAATCAGCCCCAGCATTTT
CDR3aa: CASSLYQSAGEGSNQPQHF

d_gene: TRBD1
j_gene: TRBJ2-1
v_gene: TRBV2
len: 15
abundance: once
CDR3nt: TGTGCCAGCAGACTCGGACAGGGGGCGCGTAGTGAGCAGTTCTTC
CDR3aa: CASRLGQGARSEQFF

d_gene: -
j_gene: TRBJ2-5
v_gene: TRBV5-6
len: 12
abundance: -
CDR3nt: TGTGCCAGCAGCGCTGTTGGGGGGACCCAGTACTTC
CDR3aa: CASSAVGGTQYF

d_gene: -
j_gene: TRBJ1-2
v_gene: TRBV5-6
len: 15
abundance: -
CDR3nt: TGTGCCAGCAGCTTAGGGGTGAGGGATCTTTTTAGCTACACCTTC
CDR3aa: CASSLGVRDLFSYTF